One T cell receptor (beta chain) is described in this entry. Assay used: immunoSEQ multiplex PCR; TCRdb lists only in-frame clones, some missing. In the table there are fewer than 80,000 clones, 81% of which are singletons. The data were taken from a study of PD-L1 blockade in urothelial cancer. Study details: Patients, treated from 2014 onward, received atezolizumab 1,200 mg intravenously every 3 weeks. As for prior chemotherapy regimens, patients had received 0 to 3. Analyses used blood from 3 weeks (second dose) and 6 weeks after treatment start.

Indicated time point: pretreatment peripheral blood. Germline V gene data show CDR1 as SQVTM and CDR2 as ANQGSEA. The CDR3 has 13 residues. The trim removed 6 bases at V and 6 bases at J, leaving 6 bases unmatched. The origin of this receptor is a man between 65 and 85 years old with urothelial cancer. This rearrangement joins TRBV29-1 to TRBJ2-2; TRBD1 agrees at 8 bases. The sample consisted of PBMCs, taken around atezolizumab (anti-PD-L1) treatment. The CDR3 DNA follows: TGCAGCGTGAGTCGGACAGGGTCCGGGGAGCTGTTTTTT. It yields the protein CSVSRTGSGELFF.